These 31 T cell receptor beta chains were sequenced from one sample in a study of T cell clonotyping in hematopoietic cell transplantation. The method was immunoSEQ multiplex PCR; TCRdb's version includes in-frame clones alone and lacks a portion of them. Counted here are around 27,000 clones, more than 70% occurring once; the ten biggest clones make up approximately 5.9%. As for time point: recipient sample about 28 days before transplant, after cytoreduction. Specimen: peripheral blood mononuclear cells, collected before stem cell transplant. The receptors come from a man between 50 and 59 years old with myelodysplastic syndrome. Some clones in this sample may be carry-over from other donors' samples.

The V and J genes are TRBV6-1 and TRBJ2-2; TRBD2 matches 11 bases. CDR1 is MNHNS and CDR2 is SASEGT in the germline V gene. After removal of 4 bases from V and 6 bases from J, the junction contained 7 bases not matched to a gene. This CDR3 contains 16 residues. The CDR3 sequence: CASSGPVAGGSGELFF. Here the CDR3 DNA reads TGTGCCAGCAGTGGACCGGTAGCGGGAGGGTCCGGGGAGCTGTTTTTT.

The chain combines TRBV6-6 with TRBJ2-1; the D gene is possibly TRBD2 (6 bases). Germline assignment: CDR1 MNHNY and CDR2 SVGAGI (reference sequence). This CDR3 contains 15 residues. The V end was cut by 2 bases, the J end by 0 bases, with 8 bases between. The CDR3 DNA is TGTGCCAGCAGTTACGGAGGGCTCTCCTACAATGAGCAGTTCTTC. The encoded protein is CASSYGGLSYNEQFF.

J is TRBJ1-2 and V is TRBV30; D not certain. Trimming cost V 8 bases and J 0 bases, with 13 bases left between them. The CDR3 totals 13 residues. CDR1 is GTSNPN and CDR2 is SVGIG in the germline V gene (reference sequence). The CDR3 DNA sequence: TGTGCCGGAAGCCCGGACTCTAACTATGGCTACACCTTC. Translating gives CAGSPDSNYGYTF.

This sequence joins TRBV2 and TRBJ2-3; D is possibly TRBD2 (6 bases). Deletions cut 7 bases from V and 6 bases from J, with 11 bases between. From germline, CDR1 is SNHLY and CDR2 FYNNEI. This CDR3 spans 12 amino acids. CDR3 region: CASMREADTQYF. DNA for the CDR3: TGTGCCAGCATGAGGGAGGCCGATACGCAGTATTTT.

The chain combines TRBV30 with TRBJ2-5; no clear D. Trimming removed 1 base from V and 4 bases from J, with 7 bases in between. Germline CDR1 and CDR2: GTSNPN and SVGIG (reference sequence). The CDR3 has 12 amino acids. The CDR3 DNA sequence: TGTGCCTGGAGTGCCAGCAGAGAGACCCAGTACTTC. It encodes CAWSASRETQYF.

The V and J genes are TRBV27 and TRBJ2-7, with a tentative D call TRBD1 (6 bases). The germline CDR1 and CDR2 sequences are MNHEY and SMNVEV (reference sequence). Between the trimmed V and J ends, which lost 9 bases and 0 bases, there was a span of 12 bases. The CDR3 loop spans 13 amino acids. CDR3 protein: CASKGQSSYEQYF. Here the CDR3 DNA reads TGTGCCAGTAAAGGACAGAGCTCCTACGAGCAGTACTTC.

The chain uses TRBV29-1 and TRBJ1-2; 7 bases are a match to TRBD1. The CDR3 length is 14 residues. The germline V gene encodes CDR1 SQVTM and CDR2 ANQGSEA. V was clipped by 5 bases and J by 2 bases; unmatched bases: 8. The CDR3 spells CSVPGPGGNYGYTF. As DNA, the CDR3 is TGCAGCGTTCCAGGTCCAGGGGGGAACTATGGCTACACCTTC.

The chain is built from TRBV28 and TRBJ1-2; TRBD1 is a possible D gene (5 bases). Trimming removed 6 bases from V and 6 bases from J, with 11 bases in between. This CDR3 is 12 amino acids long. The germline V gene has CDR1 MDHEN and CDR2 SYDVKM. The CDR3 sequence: CASRSSGDGYTF. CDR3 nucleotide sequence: TGTGCCAGCAGGTCCTCGGGGGATGGCTACACCTTC.

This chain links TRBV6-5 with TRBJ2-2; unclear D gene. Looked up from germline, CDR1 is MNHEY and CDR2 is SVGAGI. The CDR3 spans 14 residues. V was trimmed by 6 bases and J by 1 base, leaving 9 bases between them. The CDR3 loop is CASRLSENTGELFF. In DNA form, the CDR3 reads TGTGCCAGCAGACTAAGCGAGAACACCGGGGAGCTGTTTTTT.

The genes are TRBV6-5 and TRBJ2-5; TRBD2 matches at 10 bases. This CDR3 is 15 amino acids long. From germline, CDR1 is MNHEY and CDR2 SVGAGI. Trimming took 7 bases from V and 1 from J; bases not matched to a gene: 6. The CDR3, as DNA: TGTGCCAGCACCCCAGCGGGAGGGTCCCAAGAGACCCAGTACTTC. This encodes CASTPAGGSQETQYF.

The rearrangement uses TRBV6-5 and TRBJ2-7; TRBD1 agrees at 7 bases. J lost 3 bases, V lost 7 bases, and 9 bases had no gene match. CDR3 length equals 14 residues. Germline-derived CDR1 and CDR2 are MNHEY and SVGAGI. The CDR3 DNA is TGTGCCAGCATCGGCCCAGGGGGTAACTACGAGCAGTACTTC. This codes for CASIGPGGNYEQYF.

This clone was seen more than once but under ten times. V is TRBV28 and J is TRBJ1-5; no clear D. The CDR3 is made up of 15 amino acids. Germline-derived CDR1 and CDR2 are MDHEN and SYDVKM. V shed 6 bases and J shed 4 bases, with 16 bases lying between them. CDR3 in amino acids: CASSLGDFWNQPQHF. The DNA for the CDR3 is TGTGCCAGCAGCCTCGGCGATTTCTGGAATCAGCCCCAGCATTTT.

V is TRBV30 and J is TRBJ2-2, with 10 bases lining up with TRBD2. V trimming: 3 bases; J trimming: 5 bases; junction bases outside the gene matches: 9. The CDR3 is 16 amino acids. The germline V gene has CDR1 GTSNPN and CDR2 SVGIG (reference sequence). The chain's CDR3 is CAWRAAGGPWTGELFF. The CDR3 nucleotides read TGTGCCTGGAGAGCAGCGGGAGGGCCATGGACCGGGGAGCTGTTTTTT.

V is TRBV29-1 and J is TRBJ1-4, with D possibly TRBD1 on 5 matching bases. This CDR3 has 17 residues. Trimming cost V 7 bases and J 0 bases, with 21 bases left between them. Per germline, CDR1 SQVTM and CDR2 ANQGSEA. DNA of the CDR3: TGCAGCGCAACGCGGGGGGGTGGTACTGCAACTAATGAAAAACTGTTTTTT. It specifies CSATRGGGTATNEKLFF. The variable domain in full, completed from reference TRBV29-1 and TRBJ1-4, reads SAVISQKPSRDICQRGTSLTIQCQVDSQVTMMFWYRQQPGQSLTLIATANQGSEATYESGFVIDKFPISRPNLTFSTLTVSNMSPEDSSIYLCSATRGGGTATNEKLFFGSGTQLSVL.

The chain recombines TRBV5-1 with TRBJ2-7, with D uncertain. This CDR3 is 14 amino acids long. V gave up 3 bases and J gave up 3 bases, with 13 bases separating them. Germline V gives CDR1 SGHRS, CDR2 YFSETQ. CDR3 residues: CASSSSGDNYEQYF. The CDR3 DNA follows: TGCGCCAGCAGCTCCTCAGGCGACAACTACGAGCAGTACTTC.

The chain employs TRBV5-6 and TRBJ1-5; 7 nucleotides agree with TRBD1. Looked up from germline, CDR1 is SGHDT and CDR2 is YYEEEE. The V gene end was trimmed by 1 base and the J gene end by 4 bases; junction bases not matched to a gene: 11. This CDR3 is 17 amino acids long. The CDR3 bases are TGTGCCAGCAGCTTGTACCGGCTTGACAGGGAAAATCAGCCCCAGCATTTT. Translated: CASSLYRLDRENQPQHF.

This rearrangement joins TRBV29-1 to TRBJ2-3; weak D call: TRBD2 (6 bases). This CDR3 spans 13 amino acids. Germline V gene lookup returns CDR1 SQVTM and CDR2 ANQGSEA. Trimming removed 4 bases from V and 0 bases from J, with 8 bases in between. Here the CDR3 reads CSVAGTSTDTQYF. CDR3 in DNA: TGCAGCGTTGCGGGGACTAGCACAGATACGCAGTATTTT.

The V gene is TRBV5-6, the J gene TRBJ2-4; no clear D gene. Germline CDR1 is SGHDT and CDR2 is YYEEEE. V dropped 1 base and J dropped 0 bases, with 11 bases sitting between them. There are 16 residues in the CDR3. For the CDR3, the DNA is TGTGCCAGCAGCTTGTGGGTCGCAAAAGCCAAAAACATTCAGTACTTC. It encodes CASSLWVAKAKNIQYF.

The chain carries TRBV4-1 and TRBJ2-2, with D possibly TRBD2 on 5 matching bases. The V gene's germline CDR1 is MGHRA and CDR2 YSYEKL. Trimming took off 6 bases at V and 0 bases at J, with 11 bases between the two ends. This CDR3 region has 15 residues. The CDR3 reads CASSDGLSNTGELFF. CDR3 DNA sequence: TGCGCCAGCAGTGATGGACTTTCGAACACCGGGGAGCTGTTTTTT.

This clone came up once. CDR3 residues: CASSWDVGYEQYF. CDR3 sequence (DNA): TGTGCCAGCAGTTGGGACGTAGGCTACGAGCAGTACTTC. The chain couples TRBV6-5 to TRBJ2-7; the D call may be TRBD1 or TRBD2 (5 bases each). With 4 bases removed from V and 3 bases from J, the gap between germline ends came to 10 bases. This CDR3 spans 13 amino acids. The germline V gene has CDR1 MNHEY and CDR2 SVGAGI.

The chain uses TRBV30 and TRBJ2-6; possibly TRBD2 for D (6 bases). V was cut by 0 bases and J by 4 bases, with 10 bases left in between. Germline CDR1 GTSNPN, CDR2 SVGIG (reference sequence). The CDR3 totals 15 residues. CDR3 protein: CAWSVGGSGANVLTF. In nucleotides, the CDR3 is TGTGCCTGGAGTGTTGGGGGGTCCGGGGCCAACGTCCTGACTTTC.

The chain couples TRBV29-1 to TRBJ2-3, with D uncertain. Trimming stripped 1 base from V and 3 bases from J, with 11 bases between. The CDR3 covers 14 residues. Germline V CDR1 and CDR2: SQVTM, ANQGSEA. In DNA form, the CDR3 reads TGCAGCGTTGAAGGTTCCCTCTTTACAGATACGCAGTATTTT. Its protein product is CSVEGSLFTDTQYF.

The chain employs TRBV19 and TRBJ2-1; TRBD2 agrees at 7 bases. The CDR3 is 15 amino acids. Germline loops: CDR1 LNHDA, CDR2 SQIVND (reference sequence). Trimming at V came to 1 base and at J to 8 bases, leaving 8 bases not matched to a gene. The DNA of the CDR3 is TGTGCCAGTAGTATAGGAGGAGCGGGATACCATGAGCAGTTCTTC. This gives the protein CASSIGGAGYHEQFF.

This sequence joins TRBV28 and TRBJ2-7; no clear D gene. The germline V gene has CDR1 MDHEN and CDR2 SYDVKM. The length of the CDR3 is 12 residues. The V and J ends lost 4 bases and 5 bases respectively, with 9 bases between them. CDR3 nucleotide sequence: TGTGCCAGCAGTTCTCATCGGGACGAGCAGTACTTC. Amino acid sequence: CASSSHRDEQYF.

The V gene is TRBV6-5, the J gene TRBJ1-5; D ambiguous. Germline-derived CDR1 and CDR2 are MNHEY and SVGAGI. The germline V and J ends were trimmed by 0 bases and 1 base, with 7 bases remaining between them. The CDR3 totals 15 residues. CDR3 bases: TGTGCCAGCAGTTACTCACGCCAAAGCAATCAGCCCCAGCATTTT. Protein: CASSYSRQSNQPQHF.

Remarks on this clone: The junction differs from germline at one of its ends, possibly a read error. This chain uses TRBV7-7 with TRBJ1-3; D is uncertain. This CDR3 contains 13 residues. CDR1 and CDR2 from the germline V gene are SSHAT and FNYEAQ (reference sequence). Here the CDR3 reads CASSLGSGNTIYF. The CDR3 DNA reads TGTGCTAGCAGCTTAGGTTCTGGAAACACCATATATTTT.

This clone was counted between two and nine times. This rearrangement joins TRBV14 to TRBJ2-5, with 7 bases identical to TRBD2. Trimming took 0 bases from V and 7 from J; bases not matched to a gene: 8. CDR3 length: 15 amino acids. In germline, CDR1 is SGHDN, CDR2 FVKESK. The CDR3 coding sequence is TGTGCCAGCAGCCAAGATCCCAGCGGGAAGGCGACCCAGTACTTC. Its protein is CASSQDPSGKATQYF.

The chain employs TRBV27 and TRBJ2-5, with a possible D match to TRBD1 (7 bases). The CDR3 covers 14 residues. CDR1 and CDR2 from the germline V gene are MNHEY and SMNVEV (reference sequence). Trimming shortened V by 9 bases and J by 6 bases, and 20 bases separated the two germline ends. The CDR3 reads CASGGLTGPQTQYF. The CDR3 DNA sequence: TGTGCCAGTGGGGGGCTGACAGGGCCTCAGACCCAGTACTTC.

CDR3 in DNA: TGTGCCAGCAGCTTGACGGGGGCCCCTAATTCACCCCTCCACTTT. It yields the protein CASSLTGAPNSPLHF. This chain links TRBV5-6 with TRBJ1-6; D may be TRBD1 (6 bases). V was trimmed by 1 base and J by 6 bases, leaving 11 bases between them. Germline assignment: CDR1 SGHDT and CDR2 YYEEEE. The CDR3 covers 15 residues.

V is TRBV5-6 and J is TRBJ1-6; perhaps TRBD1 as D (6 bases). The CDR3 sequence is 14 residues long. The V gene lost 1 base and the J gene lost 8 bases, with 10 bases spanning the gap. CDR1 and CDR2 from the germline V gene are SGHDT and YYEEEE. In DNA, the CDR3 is TGTGCCAGCAGCTTGAGGGGGACCGATTCACCCCTCCACTTT. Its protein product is CASSLRGTDSPLHF.

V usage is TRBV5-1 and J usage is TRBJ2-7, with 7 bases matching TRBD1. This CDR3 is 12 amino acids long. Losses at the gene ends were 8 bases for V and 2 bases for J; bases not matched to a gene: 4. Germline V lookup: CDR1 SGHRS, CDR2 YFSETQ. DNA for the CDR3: TGCGCCAGAGACAGGGTTCCCTACGAGCAGTACTTC. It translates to CARDRVPYEQYF.